A selection of T cell receptor beta chains follows, all from one sample in a study of post-analysis software for immune sequencing data. Using its own MiXCR run on the PCR reads, TCRdb lists one record per CDR3 protein. The sample records about 380,000 distinct CDR3 sequences, around 37% being singletons. The sequenced sample was blood. All receptors derive from a girl between 5 and 17 years old with multiple sclerosis. The CDR3 runs from the conserved cysteine through the conserved F or W. Fields, in order: V gene, J gene, D gene, CDR3 length, clone size, CDR3 DNA, CDR3 protein. A D gene is named only where the DNA matches it firmly. Part of the rows lack a size; the others show once, few, many or a class for expanded clones.

>TRBV7-2|TRBJ2-1|-|15|-
TGTGCCAGCAGCTTAGTAGCGGTCCCTTGGGATGAGCAGTTCTTC
CASSLVAVPWDEQFF
>TRBV12-3/TRBV12-4|TRBJ2-3|-|12|-
TGTGCCAGCAGCCACCTGCCGGATACGCAGTATTTT
CASSHLPDTQYF
>TRBV5-1|TRBJ2-7|TRBD2|14|-
TGCGCCAGCAGCTGCGGGACTAGCGGTTACGAGCAGTACTTC
CASSCGTSGYEQYF
>TRBV7-6|TRBJ2-1|-|16|-
TGTGCCAGCAGCTTAGAGCACGACGATTTCTACAATGAGCAGTTCTTC
CASSLEHDDFYNEQFF
>TRBV20-1|TRBJ2-1|-|14|-
TGCAGTGCCGCCACGGGGGCCCCCTACAATGAGCAGTTCTTC
CSAATGAPYNEQFF
>TRBV6-6|TRBJ1-2|-|15|few
TGTGCCAGCAGTTACGGGTCAGGTTCAAACTATGGCTACACCTTC
CASSYGSGSNYGYTF
>TRBV5-6|TRBJ2-7|TRBD2|16|few
TGTGCCAGCAGCCCGGGGGGTAGCCGAGGGGTCTACGAGCAGTACTTC
CASSPGGSRGVYEQYF
>TRBV7-9|TRBJ2-1|-|15|few
TGTGCCAGCAGCTGGGGCGCGGGGCAGCCGAATGAGCAGTTCTTC
CASSWGAGQPNEQFF
>TRBV7-2|TRBJ2-5|TRBD2|16|-
TGTGCCAGCAGCTCCACTCTAGCGGGGGCCCGCTCGGCCCAGTACTTC
CASSSTLAGARSAQYF
>TRBV11-2|TRBJ2-7|-|15|-
TGTGCCAGCAGCCCGAAGTGGGACGGATCCTACGAGCAGTACTTC
CASSPKWDGSYEQYF
>TRBV3-1|TRBJ2-5|TRBD1|14|few
TGTGCCAGCAGCCAAGGGACAGGGGCTTTGAGCCAGTACTTC
CASSQGTGALSQYF
>TRBV6-5|TRBJ2-7|-|12|-
TGTGCCAGCAGGCGAGGAGCCTACGAGCAGTACTTC
CASRRGAYEQYF
>TRBV9|TRBJ2-1|-|17|-
TGTGCCAGCAGCGTAGAAGGGACTCCGGTCTCCTACAATGAGCAGTTCTTC
CASSVEGTPVSYNEQFF
>TRBV9|TRBJ2-7|-|14|-
TGTGCCAGCAGCGTAGACGGCTCCGCGGACGAGCAGTACTTC
CASSVDGSADEQYF
>TRBV7-9|TRBJ2-7|-|12|-
TGTGCCAGCAGCTTAGAGGGGGGGGCGGAGTACTTC
CASSLEGGAEYF
>TRBV11-2|TRBJ2-7|-|12|few
TGTGCCAGCAGTGCAGGAGGTGGGGCCCAGTACTTC
CASSAGGGAQYF
>TRBV7-2|TRBJ2-3|-|15|few
TGTGCCAGCAGCTTAGCCCGGGGGCGGGCAGATACGCAGTATTTT
CASSLARGRADTQYF